The 23 T cell receptor beta chains below come from one sample, sequenced in a study of T cells in Graves' hyperthyroidism and ophthalmopathy. Amplified TCR beta CDR3 regions derived from RNA transcripts. The HTBI primer set was used in a first-round RT-PCR of the TCR CDR3. MiXCR, applied by TCRdb to the multiplex PCR reads, yields one record per CDR3 protein. Of fewer than 550,000 distinct CDR3 sequences listed, 24% are singletons. Sequenced sample: blood. These receptors came from a woman aged 30 to 39 with Graves' ophthalmopathy.

Turning to this clonotype: A much larger clone lies a single base off, so this may be a read error. The chain links TRBV4-2 to TRBJ2-5; TRBD2 aligns across 9 bases. Germline lookup yields CDR1 LGHNA and CDR2 YNFKEQ. The CDR3 spans 14 residues. The CDR3 reads CASSQEERGETRYF. CDR3 bases: TGTGCCAGCAGCCAAGAGGAGCGGGGGGAGACCCGGTACTTC.

In its sample, this clonotype was seen many times. The chain joins TRBV6-5 to TRBJ2-2; D is ambiguous. This CDR3 spans 16 amino acids. V lost 7 bases, J lost 0 bases, and 15 bases lay in between. Germline V CDR1 and CDR2: MNHEY, SVGAGI. Here the CDR3 reads CASTPSSPSNTGELFF. The CDR3 DNA is TGTGCCAGCACCCCGTCGAGCCCTTCGAACACCGGGGAGCTGTTTTTT.

This clonotype has more than one count but fewer than ten. The chain uses TRBV5-5 and TRBJ1-1, with D tentatively TRBD1 (5 bases). Germline CDR1 is SGHKS and CDR2 is YYEKEE (reference sequence). V lost 0 bases and J 10 bases, leaving 16 bases between the germline ends. The CDR3 has 14 amino acids. The CDR3 sequence is CASSLEGLGPGAFF. The CDR3 bases are TGTGCCAGCAGCTTGGAGGGGTTAGGCCCTGGAGCTTTCTTT.

The chain uses TRBV7-8 and TRBJ1-2, with TRBD1 as a possible D gene (5 bases). The ends were cut back, 5 bases at V and 5 bases at J, with 12 bases in the middle. This CDR3 is 13 amino acids long. Germline loops: CDR1 SGHVS, CDR2 FQNEAQ. CDR3 in DNA: TGTGCCAGCAGCATAAGACAGTTGTATGGCTACACCTTC. Translated, it gives CASSIRQLYGYTF.

This clonotype was seen many times. V gene TRBV12-3 or TRBV12-4 combines with J gene TRBJ1-1; D may be TRBD1 (5 bases). The length of the CDR3 is 14 residues. The germline V and J ends were trimmed by 8 bases and 0 bases, with 13 bases remaining between them. CDR3 amino acids: CASRSGTVNTEAFF. Written as DNA, the CDR3 is TGTGCCAGCCGCAGCGGGACGGTGAACACTGAAGCTTTCTTT.

The V call is TRBV6-1, the J call TRBJ1-2, with unresolved D. Germline CDR1 and CDR2: MNHNS and SASEGT. V was trimmed by 7 bases and J by 3 bases, leaving 6 bases between them. CDR3 length: 11 amino acids. CDR3 sequence: CASKTDYGYTF. In DNA, the CDR3 is TGTGCCAGCAAAACAGACTATGGCTACACCTTC.

The chain is built from TRBV6-1 and TRBJ2-2; TRBD1 agrees at 10 bases. Germline CDR1 and CDR2: MNHNS and SASEGT. Trimming took 7 bases from V and 7 from J; bases not matched to a gene: 6. This CDR3 region has 14 residues. The CDR3 is CASTLGTGDGELFF. The CDR3 DNA reads as TGTGCCAGCACCCTAGGGACAGGGGACGGGGAGCTGTTTTTT.

This clonotype was picked up a small number of times. V gene TRBV15 combines with J gene TRBJ1-2, with a tentative D call TRBD1 (6 bases). The CDR3 has 15 amino acids. V shed 0 bases and J shed 4 bases, with 12 bases lying between them. CDR1 and CDR2 (germline): LNHNV, YYDKDF (reference sequence). DNA for the CDR3: TGTGCCACCAGCAGAGATCTGCAGGGGACCTATGGCTACACCTTC. This codes for CATSRDLQGTYGYTF.

The gene calls are TRBV12-3 or TRBV12-4 and TRBJ1-4, with TRBD1 matching over 9 bases. The V and J ends lost 4 bases and 8 bases, in that order; junction bases with no gene match: 5. The CDR3 extends over 14 amino acids. CDR3 DNA: TGTGCCAGCAGTTGGGGGACAGGGTTCGAAAAACTGTTTTTT. Translation gives CASSWGTGFEKLFF.

Details on this clonotype: A much larger clone differs from this one at a single base, so this may be a read error. The chain joins TRBV30 to TRBJ2-2; 8 bases fit TRBD2. Germline V gene data show CDR1 as GTSNPN and CDR2 as SVGIG (reference sequence). V lost 3 bases, J lost 6 bases, and 6 bases stayed unmatched. This CDR3 has 14 residues. The CDR3 sequence is CAWRGRGAPGELFF. CDR3 nucleotides: TGTGCCTGGAGAGGGCGGGGGGCCCCCGGGGAGCTGTTTTTT.

This clonotype was found many times. The J gene is TRBJ2-2, the V gene TRBV6-1; 8 nucleotides align to TRBD1. Germline-derived CDR1 and CDR2 are MNHNS and SASEGT. J gave up 6 bases and V 2 bases, and 2 bases lay outside the gene matches. The length of the CDR3 is 14 residues. The CDR3 DNA follows: TGTGCCAGCAGTGAACTGACAGGGGCCGGGGAGCTGTTTTTT. Protein: CASSELTGAGELFF.

The gene calls are TRBV19 and TRBJ2-5; 7 positions agree with TRBD1. The CDR3 is made up of 16 amino acids. Germline trimming cut 5 bases from V and 2 bases from J; bases unmatched to any gene: 11. In germline, CDR1 is LNHDA, CDR2 SQIVND (reference sequence). This CDR3 is CASSVARTGPQETQYF. The CDR3 DNA sequence: TGTGCCAGTAGTGTAGCAAGGACAGGCCCTCAAGAGACCCAGTACTTC.

For this clonotype: Possible read error: a much larger clone is one base away. This is likely a read error, given that the CDR3 carries no conserved phenylalanine or tryptophan at its end. This chain joins TRBV4-3 and TRBJ1-2; 11 nucleotides line up with TRBD1. Germline V lookup: CDR1 LGHNA, CDR2 YSLEER. Trimming removed 4 bases from V and 0 bases from J; junction bases left unmatched: 7. The CDR3 consists of 17 residues. CDR3 amino acids: CASSRGQGAEANYGYTL. The CDR3 region has the DNA TGCGCCAGCAGCCGCGGACAGGGGGCGGAAGCTAACTATGGCTACACCCTC.

The table lists this clonotype with many counts. The J gene is TRBJ1-2, the V gene TRBV12-3 or TRBV12-4, with 10 bases aligning to TRBD1. This CDR3 is 12 amino acids long. With V trimmed by 6 bases and J by 8 bases, 3 bases remained unmatched. The CDR3 DNA reads TGTGCCAGCAGGGGACAGGGGCTCGGCTACACCTTC. It is translated as CASRGQGLGYTF.

This clonotype came up a few times. CDR3 DNA: TGTGCCAGCAGTTACTCTCGGGGAAGCTCTGGGGCCAACGTCCTGACTTTC. Its translation is CASSYSRGSSGANVLTF. The rearrangement joins TRBV6-5 to TRBJ2-6, with a weak D call TRBD2 (5 bases). This CDR3 has 17 amino acids. From germline, CDR1 is MNHEY and CDR2 SVGAGI. The V end was cut by 0 bases, the J end by 0 bases, with 9 bases between.

This clonotype was counted at least ten times. The chain joins TRBV27 to TRBJ2-5, with 7 bases matching TRBD2. The CDR3 covers 14 residues. Per germline, CDR1 MNHEY and CDR2 SMNVEV (reference sequence). The trim removed 4 bases at V and 9 bases at J, leaving 11 bases unmatched. CDR3 DNA sequence: TGTGCCAGCAGTTCGGAACTAGCGACGGTTCCCCAGTACTTC. It is translated as CASSSELATVPQYF.

The chain couples TRBV6-1 to TRBJ1-1; TRBD1 agrees at 8 bases. J lost 4 bases, V lost 6 bases, and 13 bases had no gene match. Per germline, CDR1 MNHNS and CDR2 SASEGT. The CDR3 runs 16 residues. CDR3 loop: CASRISRGQAFTEAFF. The CDR3 DNA reads as TGTGCCAGCAGGATATCTAGGGGACAGGCTTTCACTGAAGCTTTCTTT.

This clonotype came up many times. A much larger clone lies one base from this, so it may be a read error. The V and J genes are TRBV6-1 and TRBJ2-5; 11 bases agree with TRBD1. The CDR3 runs to 15 residues. The ends lost 8 bases at V and 7 bases at J; junction bases unmatched: 12. CDR1 and CDR2 from the germline V gene are MNHNS and SASEGT. The CDR3 is CASGTGTGGAGTQYF. In DNA, the CDR3 is TGTGCCAGCGGAACCGGGACAGGGGGAGCAGGGACCCAGTACTTC.

This clonotype occurred once. V usage is TRBV6-7 and J usage is TRBJ2-7; D is perhaps TRBD2 (5 bases). TRBV6-7 is identified as an open reading frame with a role that is uncertain. V was cut by 2 bases and J by 1 base, with 9 bases left in between. CDR3 length: 14 amino acids. The CDR3: CASSYPPGSYEQYF. The CDR3 DNA reads as TGTGCCAGCAGTTACCCTCCGGGGTCCTACGAGCAGTACTTC.

This clonotype occurred a few times. Here the CDR3 reads CASRSHQVRFTEAFF. The DNA for the CDR3 is TGTGCCAGCAGATCACACCAGGTTCGTTTCACTGAAGCTTTCTTT. The V gene is TRBV6-1, the J gene TRBJ1-1; D remains ambiguous. Between the trimmed V and J ends, which lost 6 bases and 4 bases, there was a span of 18 bases. Germline CDR1 reads MNHNS; CDR2 reads SASEGT. The CDR3 runs to 15 residues.

This clonotype was counted ten times or more. The chain is built from TRBV12-3 or TRBV12-4 and TRBJ1-5; D possibly corresponds to TRBD1 (5 bases). The CDR3 loop spans 16 amino acids. V was trimmed by 3 bases and J by 0 bases, leaving 12 bases between them. CDR3 nucleotides: TGTGCCAGCAGTTTCTCGGGGACGTATAGCAATCAGCCCCAGCATTTT. It codes for CASSFSGTYSNQPQHF.

Many counts were recorded for this clonotype. V usage is TRBV5-1 and J usage is TRBJ1-1; D may be TRBD1 (5 bases). CDR1 is SGHRS and CDR2 is YFSETQ in the germline V gene. This CDR3 region has 16 residues. Trimming removed 4 bases from V and 0 bases from J, with 16 bases in between. For the CDR3, the DNA is TGCGCCAGCAGCCCCCGTGAAGGAGGGGTGAACACTGAAGCTTTCTTT. Its protein product is CASSPREGGVNTEAFF.

This clonotype was detected ten times or more. This chain uses TRBV29-1 with TRBJ2-5; D possibly corresponds to TRBD2 (5 bases). The CDR3 length is 14 residues. CDR1 and CDR2 (germline): SQVTM, ANQGSEA. The germline V and J ends were trimmed by 3 bases and 5 bases, with 16 bases remaining between them. The CDR3 loop reads CSVDSWIPGETQYF. The CDR3, as DNA: TGCAGCGTTGATTCCTGGATCCCGGGGGAGACCCAGTACTTC. The full variable domain, in which reference TRBV29-1 and TRBJ2-5 provide the parts outside the CDR3, is SAVISQKPSRDICQRGTSLTIQCQVDSQVTMMFWYRQQPGQSLTLIATANQGSEATYESGFVIDKFPISRPNLTFSTLTVSNMSPEDSSIYLCSVDSWIPGETQYFGPGTRLLVL.